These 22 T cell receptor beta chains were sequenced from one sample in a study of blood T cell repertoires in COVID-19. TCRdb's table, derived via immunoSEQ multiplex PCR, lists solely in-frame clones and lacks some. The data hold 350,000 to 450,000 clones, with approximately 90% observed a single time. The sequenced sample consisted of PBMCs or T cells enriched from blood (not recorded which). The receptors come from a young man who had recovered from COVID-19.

CDR3 coding DNA: TGTGCCAGCAGCTTACAGGAAAACTATGGCTACACCTTC. Its protein is CASSLQENYGYTF. The V call is TRBV7-6, the J call TRBJ1-2; D not resolved. CDR1 SGHVS and CDR2 FNYEAQ come from the germline V gene. This CDR3 comprises 13 residues. The germline V and J ends were trimmed by 2 bases and 2 bases, with 6 bases remaining between them.

The CDR3 loop is CSVDAQGSNTEAFF. The CDR3 nucleotides are TGCAGCGTTGACGCACAGGGAAGCAACACTGAAGCTTTCTTT. The gene calls are TRBV29-1 and TRBJ1-1; D might be TRBD1 (6 bases). Germline V lookup: CDR1 SQVTM, CDR2 ANQGSEA. The length of the CDR3 is 14 residues. With 3 bases removed from V and 2 bases from J, the gap between germline ends came to 13 bases.

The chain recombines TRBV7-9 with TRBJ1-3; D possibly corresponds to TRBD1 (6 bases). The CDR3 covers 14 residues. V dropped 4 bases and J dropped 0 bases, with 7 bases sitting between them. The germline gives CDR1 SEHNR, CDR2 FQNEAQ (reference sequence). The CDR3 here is CASSWGLSGNTIYF. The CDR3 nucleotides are TGTGCCAGCAGCTGGGGGCTCTCTGGAAACACCATATATTTT.

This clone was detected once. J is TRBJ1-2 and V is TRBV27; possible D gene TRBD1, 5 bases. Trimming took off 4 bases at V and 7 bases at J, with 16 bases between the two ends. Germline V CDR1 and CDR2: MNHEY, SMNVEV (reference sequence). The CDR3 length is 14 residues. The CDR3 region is CASSYEGRIGGYTF. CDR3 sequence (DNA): TGTGCCAGCAGTTACGAGGGGAGGATTGGTGGCTACACCTTC.

CDR3 amino acids: CASSYSQVTSGSYEQFF. The CDR3 DNA is TGCGCCAGCAGCTATTCTCAAGTGACTAGCGGGAGTTATGAGCAGTTCTTC. This chain connects TRBV4-1 to TRBJ2-1; TRBD2 matches at 12 bases. The CDR3 has 17 amino acids. Germline values: CDR1 MGHRA, CDR2 YSYEKL. Trimming took 5 bases from V and 8 from J; bases not matched to a gene: 13.

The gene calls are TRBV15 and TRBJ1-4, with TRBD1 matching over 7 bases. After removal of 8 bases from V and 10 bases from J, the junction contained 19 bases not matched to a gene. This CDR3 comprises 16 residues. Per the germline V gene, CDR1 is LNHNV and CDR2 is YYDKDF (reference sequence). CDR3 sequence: CATGAEIQGFAGKLFF. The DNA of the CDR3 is TGTGCCACCGGTGCAGAAATACAGGGGTTCGCTGGAAAACTGTTTTTT.

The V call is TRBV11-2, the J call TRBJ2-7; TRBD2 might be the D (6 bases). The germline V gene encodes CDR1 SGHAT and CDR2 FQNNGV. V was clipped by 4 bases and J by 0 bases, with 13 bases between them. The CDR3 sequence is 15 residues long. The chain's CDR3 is CASSYLSGLSYEQYF. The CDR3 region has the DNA TGTGCCAGCAGCTATCTAAGCGGGCTCTCCTACGAGCAGTACTTC.

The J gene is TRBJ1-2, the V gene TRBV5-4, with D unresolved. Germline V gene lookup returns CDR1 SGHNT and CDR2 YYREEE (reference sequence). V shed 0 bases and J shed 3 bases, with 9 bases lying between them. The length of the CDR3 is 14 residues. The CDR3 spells CASSLGLGYYGYTF. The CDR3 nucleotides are TGTGCCAGCAGCTTGGGGCTGGGCTACTATGGCTACACCTTC.

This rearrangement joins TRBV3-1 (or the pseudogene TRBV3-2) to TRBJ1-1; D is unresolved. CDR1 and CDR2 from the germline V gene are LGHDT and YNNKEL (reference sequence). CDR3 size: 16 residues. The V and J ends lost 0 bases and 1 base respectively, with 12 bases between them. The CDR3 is CASSQEGRLRNTEAFF. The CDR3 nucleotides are TGTGCCAGCAGCCAAGAGGGCCGACTACGGAACACTGAAGCTTTCTTT.

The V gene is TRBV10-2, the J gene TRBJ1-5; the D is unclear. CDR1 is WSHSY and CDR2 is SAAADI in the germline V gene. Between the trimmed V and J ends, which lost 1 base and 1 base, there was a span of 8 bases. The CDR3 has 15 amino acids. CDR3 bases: TGCGCCAGCAGTGAGTTCGCCGCGAGCAATCAGCCCCAGCATTTT. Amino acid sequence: CASSEFAASNQPQHF.

The chain's CDR3 is CASSLNFGGGYEQYF. The CDR3 DNA reads as TGTGCCAGCAGTTTAAATTTCGGAGGTGGCTACGAGCAGTACTTC. This chain links TRBV28 with TRBJ2-7; D perhaps matches TRBD2 (5 bases). Between the trimmed V and J ends, which lost 2 bases and 3 bases, there was a span of 14 bases. This CDR3 comprises 15 residues. Germline V gene sequence: CDR1 MDHEN, CDR2 SYDVKM.

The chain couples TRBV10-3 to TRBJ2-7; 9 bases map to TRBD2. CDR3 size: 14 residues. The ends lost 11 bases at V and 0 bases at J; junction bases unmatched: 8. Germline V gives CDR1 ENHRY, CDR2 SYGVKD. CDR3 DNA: TGTGCCGCCCGACTAGCGGCCACCTCCTACGAGCAGTACTTC. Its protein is CAARLAATSYEQYF.

The DNA for the CDR3 is TGTGCCAGTAAACTATCCGGGGTGGTAGTCACTGAAGCTTTCTTT. It encodes CASKLSGVVVTEAFF. V is TRBV19 and J is TRBJ1-1; the D is unclear. The CDR3 is made up of 15 amino acids. V was pared by 7 bases and J by 4 bases, with 19 bases between. CDR1 LNHDA and CDR2 SQIVND come from the germline V gene (reference sequence).

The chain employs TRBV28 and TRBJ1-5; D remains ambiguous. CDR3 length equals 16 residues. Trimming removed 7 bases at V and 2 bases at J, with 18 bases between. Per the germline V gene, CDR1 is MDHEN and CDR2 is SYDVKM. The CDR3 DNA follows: TGTGCCAGCACCCCTCGACGGGATTTGGGCAATCAGCCCCAGCATTTT. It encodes CASTPRRDLGNQPQHF.

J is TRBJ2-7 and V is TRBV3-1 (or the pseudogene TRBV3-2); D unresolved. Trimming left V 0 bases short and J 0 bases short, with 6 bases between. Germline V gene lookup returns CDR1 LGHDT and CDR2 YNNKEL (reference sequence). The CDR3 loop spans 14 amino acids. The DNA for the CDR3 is TGTGCCAGCAGCCAAGATCAACACTCCTACGAGCAGTACTTC. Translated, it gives CASSQDQHSYEQYF.

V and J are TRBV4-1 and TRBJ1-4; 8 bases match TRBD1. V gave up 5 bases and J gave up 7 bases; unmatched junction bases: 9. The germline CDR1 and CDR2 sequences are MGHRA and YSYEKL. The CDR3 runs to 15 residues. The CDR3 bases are TGCGCCAGCAGCAGAGGACAGGGAATGGGTGAAAAACTGTTTTTT. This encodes CASSRGQGMGEKLFF.

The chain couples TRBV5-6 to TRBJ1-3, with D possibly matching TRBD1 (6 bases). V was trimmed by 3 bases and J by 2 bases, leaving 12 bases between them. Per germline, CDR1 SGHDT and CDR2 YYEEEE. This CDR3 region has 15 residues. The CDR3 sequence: CASSSYTGTGNTIYF. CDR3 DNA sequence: TGTGCCAGCAGCTCTTACACAGGGACTGGAAACACCATATATTTT.

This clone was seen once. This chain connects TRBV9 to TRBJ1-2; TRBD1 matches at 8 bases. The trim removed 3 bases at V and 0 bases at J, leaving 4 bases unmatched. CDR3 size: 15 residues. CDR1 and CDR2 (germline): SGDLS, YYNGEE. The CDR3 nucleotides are TGTGCCAGCAGCGGGGGACAGGCAGCTAACTATGGCTACACCTTC. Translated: CASSGGQAANYGYTF.

The DNA of the CDR3 is TGCGCCAGCAGCCCCTGGGGCATGAACACTGAAGCTTTCTTT. Its protein is CASSPWGMNTEAFF. The rearrangement uses TRBV5-1 and TRBJ1-1; possibly TRBD1 for D (5 bases). The CDR3 extends over 14 amino acids. The V end lost 4 bases, the J end lost 0 bases, and 10 bases lay between the germline ends. Per the germline V gene, CDR1 is SGHRS and CDR2 is YFSETQ. The full variable domain, its missing parts supplied by reference TRBV5-1 and TRBJ1-1, is KAGVTQTPRYLIKTRGQQVTLSCSPISGHRSVSWYQQTPGQGLQFLFEYFSETQRNKGNFPGRFSGRQFSNSRSEMNVSTLELGDSALYLCASSPWGMNTEAFFGQGTRLTVV.

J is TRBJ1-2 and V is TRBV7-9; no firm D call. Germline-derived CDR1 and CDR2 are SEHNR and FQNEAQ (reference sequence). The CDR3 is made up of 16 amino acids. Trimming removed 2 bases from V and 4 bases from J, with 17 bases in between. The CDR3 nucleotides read TGTGCCAGCAGCTTAATGACCCTGGAGTATGCCTATGGCTACACCTTC. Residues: CASSLMTLEYAYGYTF.

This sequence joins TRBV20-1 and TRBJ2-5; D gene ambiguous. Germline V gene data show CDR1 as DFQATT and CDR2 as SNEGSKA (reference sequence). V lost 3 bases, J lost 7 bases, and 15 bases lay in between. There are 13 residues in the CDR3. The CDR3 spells CSASTDAHRTQYF. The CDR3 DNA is TGCAGTGCTAGTACTGACGCCCACAGGACCCAGTACTTC.

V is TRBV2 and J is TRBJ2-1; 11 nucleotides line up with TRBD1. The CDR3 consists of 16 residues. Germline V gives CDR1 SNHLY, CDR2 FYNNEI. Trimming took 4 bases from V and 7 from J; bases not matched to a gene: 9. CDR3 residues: CASSGGQGVIRNEQFF. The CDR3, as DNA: TGTGCCAGCAGTGGGGGACAGGGGGTGATCCGAAATGAGCAGTTCTTC. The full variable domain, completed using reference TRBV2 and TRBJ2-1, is EPEVTQTPSHQVTQMGQEVILRCVPISNHLYFYWYRQILGQKVEFLVSFYNNEISEKSEIFDDQFSVERPDGSNFTLKIRSTKLEDSAMYFCASSGGQGVIRNEQFFGPGTRLTVL.